This note documents a single T cell receptor beta chain sequence. Its specificity is not known. This sample stems from a study of immune evolution from preneoplasia to lung adenocarcinoma. Study-wide findings and caveats: From normal lung to invasive adenocarcinoma, top clone frequencies appeared to decrease. Later-stage lesions appeared to have more T cells, more diversity, less clonality.

Generated by immunoSEQ multiplex PCR, the TCRdb table keeps only in-frame clones and is missing some. Counted here are 4,500 to 5,000 clones, more than 80% occurring once; the ten biggest clones make up more than 9%. Patients had resection in Japan or China between about 2013 and 2018. Germline CDR1 reads SGHTA; CDR2 reads FQGNSA. The CDR3 is made up of 14 amino acids. V was clipped by 6 bases and J by 4 bases; unmatched bases: 7. The sequencing sample was made of FFPE adjacent normal lung tissue. This receptor was obtained from a donor at least 70 years old with lung adenocarcinoma. The V gene is TRBV7-2, the J gene TRBJ2-3, with TRBD1 matching 7 bases. In nucleotides, the CDR3 is TGTGCCAGCAGAGATATGACAGGGCCAGATACGCAGTATTTT. Protein product: CASRDMTGPDTQYF.